This T cell receptor beta chain was documented in a study of shared clonotypes between healthy human individuals. The data were produced by immunoSEQ multiplex PCR, yet TCRdb's version contains in-frame clones alone and is incomplete. The sample records 1,500,000 or so clones, approximately 98.5% being singletons. Concerning this clone: As yet, its antigen is unknown.

Trimming shortened V by 4 bases and J by 2 bases, and 12 bases separated the two germline ends. This CDR3 region has 13 residues. In germline, CDR1 is SQVTM, CDR2 ANQGSEA. Study-wide results and caveats: Few donors limited the genetic and exposure-history diversity represented.

Sequences were obtained from naive CD4+ T cells sorted from blood. The subset: CD45RA+ positively selected. This clonotype was sampled from a man in his thirties or forties in good health. This chain connects TRBV29-1 to TRBJ2-7; tentatively, D is TRBD2 (6 bases). This CDR3 is CSVVREPPYEQYF. DNA for the CDR3: TGCAGCGTTGTTCGGGAGCCCCCCTACGAGCAGTACTTC.